This T cell receptor (beta chain) is from a study of blood T cell repertoires in COVID-19. Study summary: COVID-19 samples from acute and convalescent phases originated in the United States, Italy and Spain.

As originally analysed: Reference gene primer amplification in the assay estimated nucleated cell counts. Profiled with immunoSEQ multiplex PCR; TCRdb holds only in-frame clones, not every one. The D gene and trimming were derived from the DNA, and the V and J assignments and clone size from that table. The table shows about 36,000 clones, with 85% to 90% occurring only once. The germline V gene has CDR1 MNHEY and CDR2 SMNVEV (reference sequence). This CDR3 has 13 residues. The V gene lost 5 bases and the J gene lost 1 base, with 7 bases spanning the gap. This clonotype was sampled from a man in his 60s with active or convalescent COVID-19. Sequencing was carried out using peripheral blood. V is TRBV27 and J is TRBJ2-3, with D perhaps matching TRBD1 (6 bases). The CDR3 loop is CASSRQGTDTQYF. The CDR3 DNA reads TGTGCCAGCAGTAGACAGGGCACAGATACGCAGTATTTT.